The TCR beta chain described here comes from a study of beta chain features in type 1 diabetes. cDNA synthesis used the whole RNA isolate, giving expressed TCRB sequences. Clones were read by immunoSEQ multiplex PCR, and TCRdb kept only the in-frame ones, dropping some. The sample has about 390,000 clones, 9.6% seen once; the top ten hold about 0.64%. General observations from the study: There was a possibility that cDNA sequencing over-represented cells with high TCR expression. Moderately but significantly shorter TCRB CDR3s were found in Type 1 diabetes patients in all four CD4+ subsets.

With respect to this clone: Its antigen is unidentified. One end of the junction does not line up with germline, which may come from a read error.

Germline V gene data show CDR1 as SSHAT and CDR2 as FNYEAQ (reference sequence). CDR3 length: 14 residues. Sorted populations all had greater than 95% purity. Material: central memory CD4+ T cells from blood. This chain joins TRBV7-7 and TRBJ2-7, with D uncertain. The TCR was taken from a man between 25 and 39 years old with type 1 diabetes. CDR3: CASSFSSNPYEQYF. The CDR3 DNA reads TGTGCTAGCAGCTTTTCCTCAAACCCTTACGAGCAGTACTTC.